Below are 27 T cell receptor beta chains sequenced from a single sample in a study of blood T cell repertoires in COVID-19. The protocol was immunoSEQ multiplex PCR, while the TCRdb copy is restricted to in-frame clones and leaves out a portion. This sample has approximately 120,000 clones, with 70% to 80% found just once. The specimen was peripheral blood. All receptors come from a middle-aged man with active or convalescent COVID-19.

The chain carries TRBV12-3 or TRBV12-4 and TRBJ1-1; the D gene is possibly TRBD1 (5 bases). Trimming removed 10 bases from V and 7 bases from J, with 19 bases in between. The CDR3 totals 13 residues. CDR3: CATLGGWGSEAFF. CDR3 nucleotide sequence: TGTGCCACCCTGGGGGGGTGGGGAAGTGAAGCTTTCTTT.

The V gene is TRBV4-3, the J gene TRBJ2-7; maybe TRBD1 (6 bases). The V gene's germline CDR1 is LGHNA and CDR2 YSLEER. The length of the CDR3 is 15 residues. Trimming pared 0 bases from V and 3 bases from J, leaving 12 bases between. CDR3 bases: TGCGCCAGCAGCCAAGATCAGGACAGCCTCTACGAGCAGTACTTC. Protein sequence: CASSQDQDSLYEQYF.

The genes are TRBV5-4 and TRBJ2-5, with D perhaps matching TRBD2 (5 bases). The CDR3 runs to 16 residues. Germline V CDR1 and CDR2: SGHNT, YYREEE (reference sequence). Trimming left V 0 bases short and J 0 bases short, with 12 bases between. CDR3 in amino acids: CASSLGISGNQETQYF. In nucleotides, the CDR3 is TGTGCCAGCAGCTTGGGTATATCCGGGAACCAAGAGACCCAGTACTTC.

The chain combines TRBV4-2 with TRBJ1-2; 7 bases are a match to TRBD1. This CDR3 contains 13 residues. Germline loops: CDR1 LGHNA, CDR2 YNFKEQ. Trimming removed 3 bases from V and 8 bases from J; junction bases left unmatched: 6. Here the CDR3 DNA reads TGTGCCAGCAGCCAGGGCGACAGGGACGGCTACACCTTC. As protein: CASSQGDRDGYTF.

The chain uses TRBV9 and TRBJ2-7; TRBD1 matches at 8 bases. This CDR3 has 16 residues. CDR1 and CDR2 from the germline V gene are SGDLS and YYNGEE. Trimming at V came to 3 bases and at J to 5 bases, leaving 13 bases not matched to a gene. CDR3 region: CASSAGGQGGFDEQYF. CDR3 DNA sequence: TGTGCCAGCAGCGCCGGAGGACAGGGTGGGTTTGACGAGCAGTACTTC.

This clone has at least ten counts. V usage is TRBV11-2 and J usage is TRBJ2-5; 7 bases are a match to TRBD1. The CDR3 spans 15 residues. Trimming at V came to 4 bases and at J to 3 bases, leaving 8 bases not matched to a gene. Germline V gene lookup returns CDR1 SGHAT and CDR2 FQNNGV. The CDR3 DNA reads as TGTGCCAGCAGCTCAGACAGGGATGTCGAAGAGACCCAGTACTTC. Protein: CASSSDRDVEETQYF. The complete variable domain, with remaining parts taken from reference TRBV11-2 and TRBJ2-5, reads EAGVAQSPRYKIIEKRQSVAFWCNPISGHATLYWYQQILGQGPKLLIQFQNNGVVDDSQLPKDRFSAERLKGVDSTLKIQPAKLEDSAVYLCASSSDRDVEETQYFGPGTRLLVL.

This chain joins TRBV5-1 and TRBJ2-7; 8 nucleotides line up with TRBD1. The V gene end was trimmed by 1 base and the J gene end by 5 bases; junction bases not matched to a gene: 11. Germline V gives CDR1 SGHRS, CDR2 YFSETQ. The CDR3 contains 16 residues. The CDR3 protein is CASSLSPSTGVNEQYF. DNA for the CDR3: TGCGCCAGCAGCTTGTCTCCGTCGACAGGGGTGAACGAGCAGTACTTC.

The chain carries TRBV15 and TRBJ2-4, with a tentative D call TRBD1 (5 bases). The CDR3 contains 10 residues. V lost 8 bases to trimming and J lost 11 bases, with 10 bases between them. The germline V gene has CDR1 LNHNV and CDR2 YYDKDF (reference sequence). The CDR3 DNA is TGTGCCACCTACAAGGGGTTTCAGTACTTC. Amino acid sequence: CATYKGFQYF.

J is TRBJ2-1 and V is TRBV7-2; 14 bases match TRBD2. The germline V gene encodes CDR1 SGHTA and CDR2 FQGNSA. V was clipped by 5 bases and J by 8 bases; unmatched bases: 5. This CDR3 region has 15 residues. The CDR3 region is CASSQGTSGGDEQFF. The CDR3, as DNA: TGTGCCAGCAGCCAGGGGACTAGCGGGGGAGATGAGCAGTTCTTC. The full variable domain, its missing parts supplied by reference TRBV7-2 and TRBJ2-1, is GAGVSQSPSNKVTEKGKDVELRCDPISGHTALYWYRQSLGQGLEFLIYFQGNSAPDKSGLPSDRFSAERTGGSVSTLTIQRTQQEDSAVYLCASSQGTSGGDEQFFGPGTRLTVL.

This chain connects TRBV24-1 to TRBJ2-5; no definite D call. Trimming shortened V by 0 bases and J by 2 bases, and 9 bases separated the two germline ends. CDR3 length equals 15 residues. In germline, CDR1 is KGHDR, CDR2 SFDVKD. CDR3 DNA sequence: TGTGCCACCAGTGATTTGCGAGGAGCACAAGAGACCCAGTACTTC. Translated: CATSDLRGAQETQYF.

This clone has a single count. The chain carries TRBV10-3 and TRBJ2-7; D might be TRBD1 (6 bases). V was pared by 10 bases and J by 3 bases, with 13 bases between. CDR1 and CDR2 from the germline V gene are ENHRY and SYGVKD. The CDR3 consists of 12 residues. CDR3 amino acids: CATRQDLYEQYF. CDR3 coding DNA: TGTGCCACGCGACAGGACCTCTACGAGCAGTACTTC.

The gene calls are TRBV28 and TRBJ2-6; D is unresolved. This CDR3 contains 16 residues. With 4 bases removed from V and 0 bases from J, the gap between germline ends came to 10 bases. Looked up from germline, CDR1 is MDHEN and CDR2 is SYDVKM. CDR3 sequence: CASSSGSASGANVLTF. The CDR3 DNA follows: TGTGCCAGCAGTTCCGGGTCCGCCTCTGGGGCCAACGTCCTGACTTTC. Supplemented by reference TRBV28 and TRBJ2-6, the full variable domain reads DVKVTQSSRYLVKRTGEKVFLECVQDMDHENMFWYRQDPGLGLRLIYFSYDVKMKEKGDIPEGYSVSREKKERFSLILESASTNQTSMYLCASSSGSASGANVLTFGAGSRLTVL.

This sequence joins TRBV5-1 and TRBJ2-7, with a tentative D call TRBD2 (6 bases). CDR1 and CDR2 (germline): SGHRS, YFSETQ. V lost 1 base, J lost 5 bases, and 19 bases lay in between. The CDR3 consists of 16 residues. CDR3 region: CASSLLSAGRENEQYF. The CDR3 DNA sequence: TGCGCCAGCAGCTTGCTGAGTGCGGGACGGGAGAACGAGCAGTACTTC.

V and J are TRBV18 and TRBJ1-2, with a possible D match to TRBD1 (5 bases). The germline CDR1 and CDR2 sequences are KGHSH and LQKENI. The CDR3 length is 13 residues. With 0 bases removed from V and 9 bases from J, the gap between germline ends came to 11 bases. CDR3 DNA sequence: TGTGCCAGCTCACCACCGGCGGGGACCAGCTACACCTTC. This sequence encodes CASSPPAGTSYTF.

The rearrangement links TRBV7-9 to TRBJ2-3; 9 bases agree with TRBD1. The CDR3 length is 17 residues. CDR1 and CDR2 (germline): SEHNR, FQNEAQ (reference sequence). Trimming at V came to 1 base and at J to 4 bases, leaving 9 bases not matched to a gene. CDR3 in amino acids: CASSLGAGQGSSDTQYF. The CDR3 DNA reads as TGTGCCAGCAGCTTAGGGGCGGGACAGGGTAGCTCAGATACGCAGTATTTT.

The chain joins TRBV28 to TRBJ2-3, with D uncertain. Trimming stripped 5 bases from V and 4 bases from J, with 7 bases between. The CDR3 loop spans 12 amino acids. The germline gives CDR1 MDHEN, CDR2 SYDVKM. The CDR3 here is CASSRSPDTQYF. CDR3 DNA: TGTGCCAGCAGTAGAAGCCCAGATACGCAGTATTTT.

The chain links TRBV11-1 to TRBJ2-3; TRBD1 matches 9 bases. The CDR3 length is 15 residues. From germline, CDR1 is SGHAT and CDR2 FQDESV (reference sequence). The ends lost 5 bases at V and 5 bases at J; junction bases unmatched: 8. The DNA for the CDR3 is TGTGCCAGCAGCGACCAGACAGGGGGACTAGATACGCAGTATTTT. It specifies CASSDQTGGLDTQYF.

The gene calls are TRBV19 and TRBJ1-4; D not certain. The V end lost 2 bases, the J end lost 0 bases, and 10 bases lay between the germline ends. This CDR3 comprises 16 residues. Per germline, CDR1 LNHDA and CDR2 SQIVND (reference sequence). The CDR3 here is CASSIKWGATNEKLFF. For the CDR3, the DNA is TGTGCCAGTAGTATAAAGTGGGGAGCAACTAATGAAAAACTGTTTTTT.

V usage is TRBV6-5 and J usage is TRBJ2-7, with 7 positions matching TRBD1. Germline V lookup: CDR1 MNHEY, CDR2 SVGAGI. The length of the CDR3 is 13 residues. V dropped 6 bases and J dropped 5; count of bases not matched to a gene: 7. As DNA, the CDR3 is TGTGCCAGCAGGGAGACAGGGATCCACGAGCAGTACTTC. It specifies CASRETGIHEQYF.

CDR3 loop: CASGLVSAPLAGGEQYF. CDR3 bases: TGTGCTAGTGGTTTGGTTTCCGCCCCTCTAGCGGGGGGGGAGCAGTACTTC. V usage is TRBV12-5 and J usage is TRBJ2-7; TRBD2 aligns across 12 bases. The V gene end was trimmed by 0 bases and the J gene end by 7 bases; junction bases not matched to a gene: 10. This CDR3 is 17 amino acids long. From germline, CDR1 is LGHNT and CDR2 FRNRAP.

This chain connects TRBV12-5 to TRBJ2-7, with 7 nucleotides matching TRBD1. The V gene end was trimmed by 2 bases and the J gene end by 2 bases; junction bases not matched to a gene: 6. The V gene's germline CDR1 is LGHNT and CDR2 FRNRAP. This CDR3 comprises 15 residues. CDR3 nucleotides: TGTGCTAGTGGTTTGTACCGGGACAGAGCCTACGAGCAGTACTTC. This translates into CASGLYRDRAYEQYF.

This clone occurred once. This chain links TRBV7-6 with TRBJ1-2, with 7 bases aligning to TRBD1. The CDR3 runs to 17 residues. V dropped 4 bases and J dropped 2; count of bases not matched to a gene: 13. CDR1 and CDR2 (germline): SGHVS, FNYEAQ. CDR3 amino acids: CASSSLQTGTANYGYTF. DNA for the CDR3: TGTGCCAGCAGCTCCCTCCAAACCGGGACAGCAAACTATGGCTACACCTTC. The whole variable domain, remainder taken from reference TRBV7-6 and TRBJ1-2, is GAGVSQSPRYKVTKRGQDVALRCDPISGHVSLYWYRQALGQGPEFLTYFNYEAQQDKSGLPNDRFSAERPEGSISTLTIQRTEQRDSAMYRCASSSLQTGTANYGYTFGSGTRLTVV.

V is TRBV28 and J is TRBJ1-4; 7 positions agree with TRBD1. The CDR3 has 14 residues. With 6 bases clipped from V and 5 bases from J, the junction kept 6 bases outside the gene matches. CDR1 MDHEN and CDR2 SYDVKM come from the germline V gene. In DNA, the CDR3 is TGTGCCAGCAGCGACAGGGTTCGCAATGAAAAACTGTTTTTT. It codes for CASSDRVRNEKLFF.

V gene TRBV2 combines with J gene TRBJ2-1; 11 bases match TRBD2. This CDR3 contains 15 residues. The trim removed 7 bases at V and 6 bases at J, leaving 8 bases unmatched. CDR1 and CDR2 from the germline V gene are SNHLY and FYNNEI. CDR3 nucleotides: TGTGCCAGCACCCTAGAGGGGACTAGCGGCAATGAGCAGTTCTTC. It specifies CASTLEGTSGNEQFF.

CDR3 DNA sequence: TGTGCCAGCAGCTTAGATTATGGGACAGCCTACGAGCAGTACTTC. Amino acids: CASSLDYGTAYEQYF. This chain links TRBV11-2 with TRBJ2-7; 7 nucleotides line up with TRBD1. Germline CDR1 is SGHAT and CDR2 is FQNNGV. There are 15 residues in the CDR3. Trimming removed 0 bases from V and 2 bases from J; junction bases left unmatched: 4.

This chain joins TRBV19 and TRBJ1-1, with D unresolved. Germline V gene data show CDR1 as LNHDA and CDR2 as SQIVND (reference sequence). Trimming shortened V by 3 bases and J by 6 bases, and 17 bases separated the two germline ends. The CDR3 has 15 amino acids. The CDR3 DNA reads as TGTGCCAGTAGTATTATTCGGAAGTCAGCGCCTGAAGCTTTCTTT. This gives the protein CASSIIRKSAPEAFF.

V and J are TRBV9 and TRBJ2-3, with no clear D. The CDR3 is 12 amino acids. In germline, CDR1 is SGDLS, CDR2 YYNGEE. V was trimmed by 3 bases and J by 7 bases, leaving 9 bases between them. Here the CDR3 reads CASSGSVNTQYF. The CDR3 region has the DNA TGTGCCAGCAGCGGGAGCGTAAATACGCAGTATTTT.